The clone carrying this T cell receptor (beta chain) was recorded once. The target antigen is unknown. The entry originates in a study of metastatic and nonmetastatic thyroid tumors. Across the whole study: It was across blood and tumor or nodule tissue from malignant and benign thyroid patients that repertoires were compared. Findings and caveats of the study: Malignant thyroid tumors reportedly had TCR beta diversity that was significantly higher than in benign nodules, in blood and tumor.

CDR1 is GTSNPN, CDR2 SVGIG, per germline (reference sequence). V lost 2 bases, J lost 4 bases, and 8 bases lay in between. CDR3 length equals 12 residues. Study processing details: A classifier for distant metastasis in papillary thyroid cancer was constructed using CDR3 differences observed across clinicopathological groups. Using MiXCR, TCRdb re-called clones from the PCR reads. The V and J calls were not made by the authors but by TCRdb's processing. The sample contains approximately 8,000 clones, roughly 25% of which appear only once. Thyroid surgery took place with no prior treatment in any patient.

The chain links TRBV30 to TRBJ1-1; a possible D gene is TRBD1 (5 bases). The sequence derives from a female donor with papillary thyroid cancer or a benign thyroid nodule (not recorded which). Some clones in this sample may be carry-over from other donors' samples. The sequencing sample was made of tumor tissue. The CDR3 protein is CAWSSGLTEAFF. In nucleotides, the CDR3 is TGTGCCTGGAGTTCGGGACTCACTGAAGCTTTCTTT.